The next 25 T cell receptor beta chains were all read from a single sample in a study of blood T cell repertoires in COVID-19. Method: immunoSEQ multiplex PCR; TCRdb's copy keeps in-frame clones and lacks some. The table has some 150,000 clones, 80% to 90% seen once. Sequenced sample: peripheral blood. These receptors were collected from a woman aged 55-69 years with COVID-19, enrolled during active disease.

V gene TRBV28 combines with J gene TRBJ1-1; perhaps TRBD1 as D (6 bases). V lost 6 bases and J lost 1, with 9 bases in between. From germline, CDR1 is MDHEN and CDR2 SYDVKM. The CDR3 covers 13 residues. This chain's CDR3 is CASRKTGNTEAFF. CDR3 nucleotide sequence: TGTGCCAGCAGGAAGACAGGGAACACTGAAGCTTTCTTT. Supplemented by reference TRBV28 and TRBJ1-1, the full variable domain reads DVKVTQSSRYLVKRTGEKVFLECVQDMDHENMFWYRQDPGLGLRLIYFSYDVKMKEKGDIPEGYSVSREKKERFSLILESASTNQTSMYLCASRKTGNTEAFFGQGTRLTVV.

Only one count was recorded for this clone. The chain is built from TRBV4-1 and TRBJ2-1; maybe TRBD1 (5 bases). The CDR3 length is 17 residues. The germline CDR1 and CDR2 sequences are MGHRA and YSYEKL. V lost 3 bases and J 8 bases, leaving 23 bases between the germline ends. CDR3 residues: CASSHALSGNFDDEQFF. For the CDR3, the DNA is TGCGCCAGCAGCCACGCCCTGTCAGGGAACTTTGACGATGAGCAGTTCTTC.

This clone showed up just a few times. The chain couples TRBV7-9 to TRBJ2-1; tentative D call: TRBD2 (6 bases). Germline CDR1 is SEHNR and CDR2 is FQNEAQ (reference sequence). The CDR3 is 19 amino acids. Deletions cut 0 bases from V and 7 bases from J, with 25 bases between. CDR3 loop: CASSLAEGFKAAGRNEQFF. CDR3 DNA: TGTGCCAGCAGCTTAGCGGAAGGTTTTAAGGCTGCGGGGCGAAATGAGCAGTTCTTC.

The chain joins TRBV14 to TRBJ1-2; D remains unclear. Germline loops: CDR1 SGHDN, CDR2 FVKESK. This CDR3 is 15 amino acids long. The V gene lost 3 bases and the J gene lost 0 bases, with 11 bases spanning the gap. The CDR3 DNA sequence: TGTGCCAGCAGCCACCGACACCCCGCTAACTATGGCTACACCTTC. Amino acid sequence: CASSHRHPANYGYTF.

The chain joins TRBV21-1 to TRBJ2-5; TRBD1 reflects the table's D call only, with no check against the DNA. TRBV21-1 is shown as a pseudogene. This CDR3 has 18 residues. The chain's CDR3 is CASSNVGVWGRGEETQYF. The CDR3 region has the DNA TGTGCCAGCAGCAATGTAGGGGTCTGGGGCCGTGGGGAAGAGACCCAGTACTTC.

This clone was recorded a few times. CDR3 nucleotide sequence: TGTGCCAGCAGTGAAGACTACGGCCCTGGGACTGAAGCTTTCTTT. It translates to CASSEDYGPGTEAFF. The chain carries TRBV6-1 and TRBJ1-1; D not certain. The CDR3 consists of 15 residues. Germline V gene sequence: CDR1 MNHNS, CDR2 SASEGT. The V end was cut by 1 base, the J end by 5 bases, with 14 bases between.

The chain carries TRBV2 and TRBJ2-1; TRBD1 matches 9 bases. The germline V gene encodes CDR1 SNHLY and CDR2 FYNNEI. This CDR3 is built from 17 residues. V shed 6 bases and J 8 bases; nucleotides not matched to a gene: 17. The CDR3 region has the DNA TGTGCCAGCAGCGTCCCGGGACAGGGAGTCGAGTGGGATGAGCAGTTCTTC. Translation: CASSVPGQGVEWDEQFF.

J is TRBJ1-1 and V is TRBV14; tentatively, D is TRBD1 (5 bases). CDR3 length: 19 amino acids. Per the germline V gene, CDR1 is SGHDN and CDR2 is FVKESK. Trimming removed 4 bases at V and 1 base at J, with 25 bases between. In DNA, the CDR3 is TGTGCCAGCAGCCGCACAGAAAGGTTCGGAGGGGCAAGGAACACTGAAGCTTTCTTT. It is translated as CASSRTERFGGARNTEAFF.

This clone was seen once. The CDR3 region has the DNA TGTGCCAGCAGTTTTACAGGGGGCTACGAGCAGTACTTC. Its protein is CASSFTGGYEQYF. This chain uses TRBV28 with TRBJ2-7; 8 bases line up with TRBD1. The germline V gene has CDR1 MDHEN and CDR2 SYDVKM. The CDR3 contains 13 residues. The V gene end was trimmed by 3 bases and the J gene end by 3 bases; junction bases not matched to a gene: 1.

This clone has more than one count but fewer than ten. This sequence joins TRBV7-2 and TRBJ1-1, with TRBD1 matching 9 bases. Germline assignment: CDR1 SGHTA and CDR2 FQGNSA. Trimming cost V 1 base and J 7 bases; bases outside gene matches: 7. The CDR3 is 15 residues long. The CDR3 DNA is TGTGCCAGCAGCTTAGTCGGGGACAGGGCCGGTGAAGCTTTCTTT. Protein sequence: CASSLVGDRAGEAFF.

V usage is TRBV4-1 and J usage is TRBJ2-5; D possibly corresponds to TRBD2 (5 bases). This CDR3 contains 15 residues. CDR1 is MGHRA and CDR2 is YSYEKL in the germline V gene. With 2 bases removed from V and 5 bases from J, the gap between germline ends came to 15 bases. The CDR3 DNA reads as TGCGCCAGCAGCCAATTTCGAGCCGAGCGGGAGACCCAGTACTTC. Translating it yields CASSQFRAERETQYF.

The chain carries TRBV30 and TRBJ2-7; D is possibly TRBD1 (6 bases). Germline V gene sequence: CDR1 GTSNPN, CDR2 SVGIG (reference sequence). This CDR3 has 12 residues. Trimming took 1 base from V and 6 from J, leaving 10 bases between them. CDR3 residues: CAWSANRAEQYF. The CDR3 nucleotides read TGTGCCTGGAGTGCCAACAGGGCCGAGCAGTACTTC.

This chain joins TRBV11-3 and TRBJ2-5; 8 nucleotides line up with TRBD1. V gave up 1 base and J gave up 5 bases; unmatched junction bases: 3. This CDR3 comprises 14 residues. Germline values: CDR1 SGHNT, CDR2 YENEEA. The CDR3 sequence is CASSLGQGSETQYF. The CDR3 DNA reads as TGTGCCAGCAGCTTAGGACAGGGGTCGGAGACCCAGTACTTC.

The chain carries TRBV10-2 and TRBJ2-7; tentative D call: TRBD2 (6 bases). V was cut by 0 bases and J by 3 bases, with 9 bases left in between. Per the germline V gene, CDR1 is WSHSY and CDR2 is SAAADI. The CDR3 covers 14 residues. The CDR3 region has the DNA TGCGCCAGCAGTGAGTCCAGGGAGGTCTACGAGCAGTACTTC. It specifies CASSESREVYEQYF.

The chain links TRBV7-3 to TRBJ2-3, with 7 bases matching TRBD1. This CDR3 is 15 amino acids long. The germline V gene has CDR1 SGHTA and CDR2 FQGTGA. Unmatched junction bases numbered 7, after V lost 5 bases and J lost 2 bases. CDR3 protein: CASSQGQRNTDTQYF. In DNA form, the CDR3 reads TGTGCCAGCAGCCAGGGACAGCGGAACACAGATACGCAGTATTTT.

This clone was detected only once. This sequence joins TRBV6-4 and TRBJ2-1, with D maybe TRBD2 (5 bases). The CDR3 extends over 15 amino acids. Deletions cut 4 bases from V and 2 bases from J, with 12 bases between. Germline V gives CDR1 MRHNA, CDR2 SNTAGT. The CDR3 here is CASSVGRRTYNEQFF. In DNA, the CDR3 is TGTGCCAGCAGTGTGGGGAGACGTACCTACAATGAGCAGTTCTTC.

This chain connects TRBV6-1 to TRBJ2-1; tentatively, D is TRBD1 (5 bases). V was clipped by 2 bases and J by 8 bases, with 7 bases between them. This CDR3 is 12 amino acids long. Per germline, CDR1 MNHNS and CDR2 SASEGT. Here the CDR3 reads CASSESRDEQFF. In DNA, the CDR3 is TGTGCCAGCAGTGAAAGCAGGGATGAGCAGTTCTTC.

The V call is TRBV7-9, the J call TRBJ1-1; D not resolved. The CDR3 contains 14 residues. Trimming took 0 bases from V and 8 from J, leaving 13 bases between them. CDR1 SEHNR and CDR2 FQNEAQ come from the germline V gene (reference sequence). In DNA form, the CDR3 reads TGTGCCAGCAGCTTAGCGCTTTTTGGTAGAGAAGCTTTCTTT. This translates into CASSLALFGREAFF.

CDR3 in DNA: TGTGCCAGCCCTTCCGGGGGAAGGGATCAGCCCCAGCATTTT. This translates into CASPSGGRDQPQHF. This chain connects TRBV7-3 to TRBJ1-5; D is possibly TRBD1 (5 bases). The CDR3 loop spans 14 amino acids. Germline V gives CDR1 SGHTA, CDR2 FQGTGA. V was cut by 8 bases and J by 5 bases, with 16 bases left in between.

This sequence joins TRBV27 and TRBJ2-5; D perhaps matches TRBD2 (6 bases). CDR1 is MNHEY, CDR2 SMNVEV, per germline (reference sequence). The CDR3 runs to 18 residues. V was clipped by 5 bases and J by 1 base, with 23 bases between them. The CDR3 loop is CASSTPGRGGALQETQYF. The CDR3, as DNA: TGTGCCAGCAGTACACCCGGACGGGGCGGGGCCCTCCAAGAGACCCAGTACTTC.

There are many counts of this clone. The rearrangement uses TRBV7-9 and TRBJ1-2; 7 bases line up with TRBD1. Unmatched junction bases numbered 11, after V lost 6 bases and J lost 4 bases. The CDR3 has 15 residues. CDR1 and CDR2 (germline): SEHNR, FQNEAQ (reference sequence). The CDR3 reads CASSPDPDRTYGYTF. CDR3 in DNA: TGTGCCAGCAGTCCCGACCCGGACAGGACCTATGGCTACACCTTC.

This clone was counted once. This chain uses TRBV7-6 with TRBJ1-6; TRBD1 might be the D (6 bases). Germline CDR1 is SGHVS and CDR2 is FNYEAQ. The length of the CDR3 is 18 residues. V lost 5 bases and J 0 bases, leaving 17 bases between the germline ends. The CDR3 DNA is TGTGCCAGCAGCCGGGACATTACGAGGAGCTCCTATAATTCACCCCTCCACTTT. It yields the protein CASSRDITRSSYNSPLHF. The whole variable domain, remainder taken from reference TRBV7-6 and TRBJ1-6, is GAGVSQSPRYKVTKRGQDVALRCDPISGHVSLYWYRQALGQGPEFLTYFNYEAQQDKSGLPNDRFSAERPEGSISTLTIQRTEQRDSAMYRCASSRDITRSSYNSPLHFGNGTRLTVT.

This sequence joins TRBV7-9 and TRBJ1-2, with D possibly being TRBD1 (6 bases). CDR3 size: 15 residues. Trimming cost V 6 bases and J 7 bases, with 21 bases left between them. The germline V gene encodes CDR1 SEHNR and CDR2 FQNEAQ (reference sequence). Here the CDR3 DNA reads TGTGCCAGCAGGGCCGCTGGCAGGGGAACGAGTGGCTACACCTTC. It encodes CASRAAGRGTSGYTF.

The CDR3 coding sequence is TGTGCCAGCAGCCAAGGCGGGGGGGGTGCAGATACGCAGTATTTT. Protein sequence: CASSQGGGGADTQYF. The V gene is TRBV3-1 (or the pseudogene TRBV3-2), the J gene TRBJ2-3; 9 positions match TRBD2. After removal of 1 base from V and 4 bases from J, the junction contained 3 bases not matched to a gene. Germline V gene lookup returns CDR1 LGHDT and CDR2 YNNKEL (reference sequence). CDR3 length equals 15 residues.

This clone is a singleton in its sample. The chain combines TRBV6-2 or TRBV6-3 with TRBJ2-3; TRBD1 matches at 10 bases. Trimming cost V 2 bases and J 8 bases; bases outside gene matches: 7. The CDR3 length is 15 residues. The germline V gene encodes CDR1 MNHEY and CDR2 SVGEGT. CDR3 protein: CASSYTTGGLVTQYF. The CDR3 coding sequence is TGTGCCAGCAGTTACACGACAGGGGGCCTAGTTACGCAGTATTTT.